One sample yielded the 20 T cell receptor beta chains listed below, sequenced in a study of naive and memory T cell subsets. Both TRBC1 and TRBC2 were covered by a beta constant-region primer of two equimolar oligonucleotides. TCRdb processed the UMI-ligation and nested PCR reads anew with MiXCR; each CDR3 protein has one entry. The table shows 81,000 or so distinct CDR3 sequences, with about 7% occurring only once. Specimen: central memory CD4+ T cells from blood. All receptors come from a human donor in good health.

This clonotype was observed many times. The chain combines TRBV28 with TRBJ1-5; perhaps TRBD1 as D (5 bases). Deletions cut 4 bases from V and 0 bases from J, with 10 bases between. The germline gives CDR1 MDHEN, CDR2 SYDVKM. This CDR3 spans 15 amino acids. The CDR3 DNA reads TGTGCCAGCAGTTGGGGGGACCATAGCAATCAGCCCCAGCATTTT. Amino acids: CASSWGDHSNQPQHF. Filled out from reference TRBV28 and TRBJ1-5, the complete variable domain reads DVKVTQSSRYLVKRTGEKVFLECVQDMDHENMFWYRQDPGLGLRLIYFSYDVKMKEKGDIPEGYSVSREKKERFSLILESASTNQTSMYLCASSWGDHSNQPQHFGDGTRLSIL.

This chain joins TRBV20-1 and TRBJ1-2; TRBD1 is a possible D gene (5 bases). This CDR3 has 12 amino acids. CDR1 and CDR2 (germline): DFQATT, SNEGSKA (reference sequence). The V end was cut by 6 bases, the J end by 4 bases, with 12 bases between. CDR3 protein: CSATRGGYGYTF. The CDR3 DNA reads TGCAGTGCCACAAGGGGCGGCTATGGCTACACCTTC.

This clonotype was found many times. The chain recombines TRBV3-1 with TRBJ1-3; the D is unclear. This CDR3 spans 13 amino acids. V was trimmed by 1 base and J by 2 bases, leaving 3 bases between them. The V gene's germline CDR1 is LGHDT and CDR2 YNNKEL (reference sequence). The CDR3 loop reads CASSQGPGNTIYF. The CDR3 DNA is TGTGCCAGCAGCCAAGGTCCTGGAAACACCATATATTTT. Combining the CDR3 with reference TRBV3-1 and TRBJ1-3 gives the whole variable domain DTAVSQTPKYLVTQMGNDKSIKCEQNLGHDTMYWYKQDSKKFLKIMFSYNNKELIINETVPNRFSPKSPDKAHLNLHINSLELGDSAVYFCASSQGPGNTIYFGEGSWLTVV.

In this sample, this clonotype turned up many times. The CDR3 spells CASSPGPLSNQPQHF. Written as DNA, the CDR3 is TGTGCCAGCAGCCCAGGGCCTTTAAGCAATCAGCCCCAGCATTTT. The V call is TRBV7-2, the J call TRBJ1-5, with D possibly TRBD1 on 5 matching bases. Germline assignment: CDR1 SGHTA and CDR2 FQGNSA. V was pared by 5 bases and J by 1 base, with 12 bases between. The CDR3 consists of 15 residues. Full variable domain (outside the CDR3, taken from reference TRBV7-2 and TRBJ1-5): GAGVSQSPSNKVTEKGKDVELRCDPISGHTALYWYRQSLGQGLEFLIYFQGNSAPDKSGLPSDRFSAERTGGSVSTLTIQRTQQEDSAVYLCASSPGPLSNQPQHFGDGTRLSIL.

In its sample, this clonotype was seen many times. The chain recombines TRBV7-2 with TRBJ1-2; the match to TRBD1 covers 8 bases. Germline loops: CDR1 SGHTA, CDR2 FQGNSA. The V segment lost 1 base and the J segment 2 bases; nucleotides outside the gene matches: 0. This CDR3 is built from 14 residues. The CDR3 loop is CASSLGQGNYGYTF. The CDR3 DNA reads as TGTGCCAGCAGCTTAGGACAGGGGAACTATGGCTACACCTTC.

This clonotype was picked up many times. CDR3 in DNA: TGTGCCAGCAGCTTAACGAACGGTAGAGAGTACACCTTC. It encodes CASSLTNGREYTF. The chain employs TRBV7-3 and TRBJ1-2; D is undetermined. Trimming pared 0 bases from V and 11 bases from J, leaving 13 bases between. CDR1 SGHTA and CDR2 FQGTGA come from the germline V gene. The CDR3 is 13 amino acids.

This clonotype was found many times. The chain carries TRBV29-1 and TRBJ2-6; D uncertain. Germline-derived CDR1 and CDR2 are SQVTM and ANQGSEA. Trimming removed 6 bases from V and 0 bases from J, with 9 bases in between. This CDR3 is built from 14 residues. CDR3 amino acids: CSVRRSSGANVLTF. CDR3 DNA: TGCAGCGTCCGCAGGAGCTCTGGGGCCAACGTCCTGACTTTC. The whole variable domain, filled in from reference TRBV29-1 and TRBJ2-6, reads SAVISQKPSRDICQRGTSLTIQCQVDSQVTMMFWYRQQPGQSLTLIATANQGSEATYESGFVIDKFPISRPNLTFSTLTVSNMSPEDSSIYLCSVRRSSGANVLTFGAGSRLTVL.

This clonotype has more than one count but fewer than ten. The CDR3 here is CASNLLNQNTEAFF. As DNA, the CDR3 is TGTGCCAGCAACCTCCTAAATCAGAACACTGAAGCTTTCTTT. V is TRBV6-2 or TRBV6-3 and J is TRBJ1-1; no clear D gene. The V and J ends lost 7 bases and 1 base respectively, with 13 bases between them. Per the germline V gene, CDR1 is MNHEY and CDR2 is SVGEGT. The CDR3 has 14 amino acids.

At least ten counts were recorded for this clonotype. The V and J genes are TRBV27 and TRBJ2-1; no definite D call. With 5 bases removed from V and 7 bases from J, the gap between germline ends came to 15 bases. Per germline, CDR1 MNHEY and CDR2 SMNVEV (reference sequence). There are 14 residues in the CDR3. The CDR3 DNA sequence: TGTGCCAGCAGTCCGACCCAAGCCCTGAATGAGCAGTTCTTC. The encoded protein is CASSPTQALNEQFF.

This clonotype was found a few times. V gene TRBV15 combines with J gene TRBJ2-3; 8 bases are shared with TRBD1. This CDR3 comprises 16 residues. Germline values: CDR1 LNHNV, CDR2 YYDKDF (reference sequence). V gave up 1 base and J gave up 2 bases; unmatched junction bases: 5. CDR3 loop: CATSRAGQGFTDTQYF. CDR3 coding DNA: TGTGCCACCAGCAGAGCAGGACAGGGATTCACAGATACGCAGTATTTT.

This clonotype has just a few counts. The CDR3 protein is CASSPPTSALPYEQYF. The CDR3 coding sequence is TGTGCCAGCTCACCCCCCACTAGCGCCCTACCCTACGAGCAGTACTTC. The rearrangement links TRBV18 to TRBJ2-7, with TRBD2 matching over 7 bases. Germline V CDR1 and CDR2: KGHSH, LQKENI. The CDR3 is made up of 16 amino acids. V shed 3 bases and J 2 bases; nucleotides not matched to a gene: 10.

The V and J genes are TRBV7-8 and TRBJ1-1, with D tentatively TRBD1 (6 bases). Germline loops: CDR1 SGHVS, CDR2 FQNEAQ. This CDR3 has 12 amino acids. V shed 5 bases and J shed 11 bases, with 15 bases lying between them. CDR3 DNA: TGTGCCAGCAGCGCCGCGGGAGGGGGTGCTTTCTTT. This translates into CASSAAGGGAFF.

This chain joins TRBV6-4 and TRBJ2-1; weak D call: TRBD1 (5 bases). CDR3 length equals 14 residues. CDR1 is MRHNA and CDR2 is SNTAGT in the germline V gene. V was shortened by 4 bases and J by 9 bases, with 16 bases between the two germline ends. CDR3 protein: CASSVSPTVSEQFF. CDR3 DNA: TGTGCCAGCAGTGTCTCACCGACAGTTAGTGAGCAGTTCTTC.

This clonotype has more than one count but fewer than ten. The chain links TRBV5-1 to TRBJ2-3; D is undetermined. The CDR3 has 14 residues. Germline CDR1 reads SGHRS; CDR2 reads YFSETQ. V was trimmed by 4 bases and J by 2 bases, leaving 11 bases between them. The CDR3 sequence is CASSRIRATDTQYF. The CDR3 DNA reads TGCGCCAGCAGCCGTATAAGGGCCACAGATACGCAGTATTTT.

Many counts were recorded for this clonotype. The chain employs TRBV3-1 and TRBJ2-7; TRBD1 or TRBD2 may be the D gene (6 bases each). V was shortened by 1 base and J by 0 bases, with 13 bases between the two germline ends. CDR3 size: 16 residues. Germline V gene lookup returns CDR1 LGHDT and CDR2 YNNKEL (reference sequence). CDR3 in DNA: TGTGCCAGCAGCCAAGCCAGGGGAGGCGGCTCCTACGAGCAGTACTTC. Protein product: CASSQARGGGSYEQYF.

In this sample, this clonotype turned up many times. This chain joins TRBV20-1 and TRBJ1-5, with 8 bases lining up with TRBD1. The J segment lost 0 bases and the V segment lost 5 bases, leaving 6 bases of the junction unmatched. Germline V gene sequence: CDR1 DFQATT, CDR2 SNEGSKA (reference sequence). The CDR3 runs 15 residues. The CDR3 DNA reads TGCAGTGCTCTGACAGGGGTTTATAGCAATCAGCCCCAGCATTTT. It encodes CSALTGVYSNQPQHF.

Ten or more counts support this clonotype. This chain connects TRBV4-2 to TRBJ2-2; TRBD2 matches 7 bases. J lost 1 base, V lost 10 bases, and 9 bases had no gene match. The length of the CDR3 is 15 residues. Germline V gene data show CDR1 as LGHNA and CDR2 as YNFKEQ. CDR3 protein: CATSLGLVNTGELFF. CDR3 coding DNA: TGTGCCACCTCTTTAGGACTAGTGAACACCGGGGAGCTGTTTTTT.

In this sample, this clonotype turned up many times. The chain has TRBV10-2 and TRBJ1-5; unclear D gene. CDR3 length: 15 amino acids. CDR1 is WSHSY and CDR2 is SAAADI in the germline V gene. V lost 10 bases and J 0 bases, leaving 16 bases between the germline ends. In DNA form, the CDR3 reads TGCGCCACCAGGAGGTCCCCGGGTAGCAATCAGCCCCAGCATTTT. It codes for CATRRSPGSNQPQHF.

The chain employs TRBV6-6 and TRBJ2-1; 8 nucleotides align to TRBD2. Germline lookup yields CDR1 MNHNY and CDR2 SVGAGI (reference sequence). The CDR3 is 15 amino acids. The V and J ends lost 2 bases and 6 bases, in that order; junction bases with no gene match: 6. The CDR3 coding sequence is TGTGCCAGCAGTTACCGGACTGCGGGAGGCAATGAGCAGTTCTTC. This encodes CASSYRTAGGNEQFF.

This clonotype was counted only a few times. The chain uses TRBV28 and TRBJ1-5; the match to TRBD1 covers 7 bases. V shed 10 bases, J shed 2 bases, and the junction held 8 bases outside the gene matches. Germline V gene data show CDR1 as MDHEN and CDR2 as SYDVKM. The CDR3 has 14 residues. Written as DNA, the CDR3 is TGTGCCATCAATATAGGACAGGGCAATCAGCCCCAGCATTTT. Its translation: CAINIGQGNQPQHF. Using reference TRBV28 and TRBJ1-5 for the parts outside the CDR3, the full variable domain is DVKVTQSSRYLVKRTGEKVFLECVQDMDHENMFWYRQDPGLGLRLIYFSYDVKMKEKGDIPEGYSVSREKKERFSLILESASTNQTSMYLCAINIGQGNQPQHFGDGTRLSIL.